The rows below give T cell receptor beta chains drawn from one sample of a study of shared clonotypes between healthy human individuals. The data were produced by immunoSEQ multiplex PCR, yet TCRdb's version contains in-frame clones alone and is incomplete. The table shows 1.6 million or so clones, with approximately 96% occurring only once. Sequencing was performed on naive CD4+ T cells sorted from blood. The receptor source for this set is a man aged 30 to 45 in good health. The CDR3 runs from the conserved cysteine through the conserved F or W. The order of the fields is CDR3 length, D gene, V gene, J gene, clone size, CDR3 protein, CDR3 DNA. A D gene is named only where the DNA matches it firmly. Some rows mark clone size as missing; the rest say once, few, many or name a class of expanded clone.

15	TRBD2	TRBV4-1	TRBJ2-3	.	CASSDGLAGGNTQYF	TGCGCCAGCAGCGACGGACTAGCGGGAGGGAATACGCAGTATTTT
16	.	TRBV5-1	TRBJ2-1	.	CASSLEPPLNYNEQFF	TGCGCCAGCAGCTTGGAACCCCCCCTGAACTACAATGAGCAGTTCTTC
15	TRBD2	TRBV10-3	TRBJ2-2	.	CAISGTGTSSGELFF	TGTGCCATCAGTGGAACCGGGACTAGCAGCGGGGAGCTGTTTTTT
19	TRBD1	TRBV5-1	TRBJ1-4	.	CASSNALGQGAWGNEKLFF	TGCGCCAGCAGCAACGCTTTGGGACAGGGGGCGTGGGGGAATGAAAAACTGTTTTTT
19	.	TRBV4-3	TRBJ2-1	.	CASSQRDNLGGRKGNEQFF	TGCGCCAGCAGCCAAAGAGACAATTTGGGTGGTCGGAAAGGGAATGAGCAGTTCTTC
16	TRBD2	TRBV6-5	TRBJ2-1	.	CASSNLAGGRYNEQFF	TGTGCCAGCAGTAACTTAGCGGGAGGACGATACAATGAGCAGTTCTTC
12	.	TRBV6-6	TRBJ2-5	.	CASLHVGETQYF	TGTGCCAGCCTGCACGTGGGAGAGACCCAGTACTTC
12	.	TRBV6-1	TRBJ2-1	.	CASRRLDNEQFF	TGTGCCAGCAGGAGGCTGGACAATGAGCAGTTCTTC
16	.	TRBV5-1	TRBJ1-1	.	CASSLDRALKNTEAFF	TGCGCCAGCAGCTTGGACAGGGCGCTGAAAAACACTGAAGCTTTCTTT
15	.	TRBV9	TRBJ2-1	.	CASSVEARGFNEQFF	TGTGCCAGCAGCGTAGAGGCTAGGGGTTTCAATGAGCAGTTCTTC
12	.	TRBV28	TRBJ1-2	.	CASSSRRQVDTF	TGTGCCAGCAGTTCGCGAAGACAGGTGGATACCTTC
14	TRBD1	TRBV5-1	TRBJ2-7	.	CASSPDRGAYEQYF	TGCGCCAGCAGCCCGGACAGGGGGGCTTACGAGCAGTACTTC
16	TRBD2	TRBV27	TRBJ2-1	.	CASSLIPGRGWNEQFF	TGTGCCAGCAGTCTTATCCCCGGGAGGGGGTGGAATGAGCAGTTCTTC
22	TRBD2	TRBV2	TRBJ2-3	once	CASKTSPGATSGSNLGTDTQYF	TGTGCCAGCAAAACCTCACCTGGGGCGACTAGCGGGAGTAACTTGGGCACAGATACGCAGTATTTT
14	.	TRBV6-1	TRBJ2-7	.	CASGGRGLSYEQYF	TGTGCCAGCGGGGGTCGAGGACTCTCCTACGAGCAGTACTTC
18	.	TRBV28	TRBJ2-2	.	CASRTVSTGWANTGELFF	TGTGCCAGCAGGACCGTGAGTACAGGTTGGGCGAACACCGGGGAGCTGTTTTTT
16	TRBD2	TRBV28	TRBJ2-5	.	CASSLGTSGDVETQYF	TGTGCCAGCAGTTTGGGGACTAGCGGAGATGTGGAGACCCAGTACTTC
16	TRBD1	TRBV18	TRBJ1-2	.	CASSPSLAGQGDGYTF	TGTGCCAGCTCACCGTCACTCGCGGGACAGGGTGATGGCTACACCTTC
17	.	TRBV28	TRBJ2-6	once	CASSFHWASGGANVLTF	TGTGCCAGCAGTTTTCATTGGGCCTCGGGGGGGGCCAACGTCCTGACTTTC
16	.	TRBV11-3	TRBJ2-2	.	CASSLGGAGNTGELFF	TGTGCCAGCAGCTTAGGGGGAGCGGGGAACACCGGGGAGCTGTTTTTT
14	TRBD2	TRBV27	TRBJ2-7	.	CASSSLREAHEQYF	TGTGCCAGCAGTTCTCTACGGGAGGCCCACGAGCAGTACTTC
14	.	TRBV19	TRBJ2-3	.	CASSIGVATDTQYF	TGTGCCAGTAGTATAGGAGTAGCGACAGATACGCAGTATTTT
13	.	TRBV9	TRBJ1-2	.	CASSVEANGGYTF	TGTGCCAGCAGCGTAGAGGCAAATGGTGGCTACACCTTC
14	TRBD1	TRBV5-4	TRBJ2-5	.	CASSFSRGLETQYF	TGTGCCAGCAGCTTCTCTAGGGGGCTCGAGACCCAGTACTTC
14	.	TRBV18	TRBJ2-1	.	CASRLRGDPNEQFF	TGTGCCAGCCGGTTAAGGGGAGACCCGAATGAGCAGTTCTTC
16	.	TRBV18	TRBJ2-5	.	CASSPYNLPGEETQYF	TGTGCCAGCTCACCTTATAATTTACCGGGAGAAGAGACCCAGTACTTC
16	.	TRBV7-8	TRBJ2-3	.	CASTELALRPTDTQYF	TGTGCCAGCACCGAGCTAGCGCTCCGACCCACAGATACGCAGTATTTT
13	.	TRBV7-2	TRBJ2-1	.	CASSLAGVNEQFF	TGTGCCAGCAGCTTAGCGGGTGTGAATGAGCAGTTCTTC
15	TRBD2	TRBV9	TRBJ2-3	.	CASSPFAGGADTQYF	TGTGCCAGCAGCCCTTTCGCGGGAGGGGCAGATACGCAGTATTTT
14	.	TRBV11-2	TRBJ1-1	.	CASSLLVGNTEAFF	TGTGCCAGCAGCTTGTTAGTTGGGAACACTGAAGCTTTCTTT
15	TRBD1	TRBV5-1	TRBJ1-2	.	CASSLVRDRGQSYTF	TGCGCCAGCAGCTTGGTACGGGACAGGGGCCAAAGCTACACCTTC
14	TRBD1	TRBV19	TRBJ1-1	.	CASSGQALNTEAFF	TGTGCCAGTAGTGGACAGGCTTTGAACACTGAAGCTTTCTTT
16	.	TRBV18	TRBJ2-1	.	CASSPLFLPDPNEQFF	TGTGCCAGCTCACCACTTTTTCTGCCTGACCCCAATGAGCAGTTCTTC
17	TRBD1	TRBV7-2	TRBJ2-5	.	CASSLTLSTGYQETQYF	TGTGCCAGCAGCTTAACCCTCTCGACAGGGTACCAAGAGACCCAGTACTTC
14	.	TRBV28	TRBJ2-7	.	CASSSGASPYEQYF	TGTGCCAGCAGTTCAGGGGCTTCACCCTACGAGCAGTACTTC
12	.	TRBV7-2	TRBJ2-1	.	CASSVGVGEQFF	TGTGCCAGCAGCGTAGGGGTGGGCGAGCAGTTCTTC
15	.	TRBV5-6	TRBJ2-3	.	CASSLEERVTDTQYF	TGTGCCAGCAGCTTGGAGGAGCGGGTAACAGATACGCAGTATTTT